What follows is one T cell receptor (beta chain) and its context. The antigen this receptor binds is unknown. No clone much larger than this one lies a single base away; base qualities are absent. Sample time point, as interpreted from the label and publication: cycle 4 day 1 (C4D1), after five to seven weeks of nivolumab. All trial patients had relapsed after autologous stem cell transplantation, with cohorts A, B and C differing in prior brentuximab vedotin exposure. The trial cohort included 50 or so patients with relapsed/refractory classical Hodgkin lymphoma, and each patient had a best overall response of complete response, partial response or progressive disease. Single-agent nivolumab was administered to trial patients in the multi-cohort phase II CheckMate 205 trial. An independent review committee assessed best overall response by applying the 2007 International Working Group response criteria. PBMCs from the trial were collected at three points: immediately before nivolumab initiation (C1D1), and during therapy at cycle 2 day 1 and cycle 4 day 1. Peripheral blood was collected in 8 mL Vacutainer Cell Preparation Tubes, from which PBMCs were isolated by centrifugation and then cryopreserved.

The Qiagen DNeasy kit was used to extract genomic DNA from unsorted PBMCs and from the negatively selected CD4+ and CD8+ fractions. Amplification of TCR beta CDR3 regions was done by immunoSEQ multiplex PCR with primers that anneal to V and J segments. A synthetic immune receptor repertoire was used to minimize amplification bias, and remaining bias was computationally removed after sequencing. In the paper's pipeline: Custom Python scripts were used to quantify repertoire diversity as the Shannon entropy index. Unsorted, CD4+ and CD8+ repertoires were analyzed separately, except for combined analyses in which CD4+ and CD8+ sequences were merged in silico. A clone was considered expanded if an increase in frequency of at least 2-fold after treatment relative to C1D1 was found, and a pseudocount of 0.5 was applied to clones undetected at baseline. Clones with 0 or 1 copy at C1D1 were defined as singleton clones, while clones with 2 or more copies were defined as non-singleton clones. By matching protein sequences in sorted samples from the same patient, clones expanded in unsorted samples were annotated as CD4+, CD8+ or unknown. Wilcoxon tests were applied to paired samples to test diversity changes from C1D1 to C4D1. TCRdb provides this immuneACCESS table in a form limited to in-frame rearrangements. Some clones are lacking; in checked studies, under half of them reflect an unresolved V gene, and why the rest are absent is not known. Clone size and V and J calls were adopted from that table, with D and trimming inferred from the DNA. The sample data list almost 95,000 clones, and around 80% of these were observed just once. Clones ranked in the top ten supply about 15% of the sample.

The data derive from a study of PD-1 blockade in classical Hodgkin lymphoma (dated by TCRdb to 2020 to 2021). Describing the broader study: Nivolumab dosing was 3 mg/kg intravenously every 2 weeks, continuing until either disease progression or unacceptable toxicity. The study used CyTOF and TCR beta sequencing to define a peripheral blood immune signature of response to PD-1 blockade in classical Hodgkin lymphoma. Paper-wide results and their limitations: Diversity was lower in patients who began nivolumab less than 1 year after ASCT, so these patients were left out of later analyses to avoid confounding by immune reconstitution. Baseline TCR diversity was reported to be lower in newly diagnosed patients than in healthy donors and to be lower still in relapsed/refractory patients. Only a single clinical trial cohort was studied, and what caused the repertoire differences, possibly disease activity or prior therapy, remained undefined. CD4+ but not CD8+ TCR diversity rose significantly by C4D1 (p=0.0027 vs p=0.16), most apparent in complete responders (p=0.02). Trial patients achieving complete response had baseline diversity similar to newly diagnosed patients, whereas partial responders and progressors had significantly lower diversity.

From the germline V gene, CDR1 is SGHTA and CDR2 is FQGNSA. V lost 3 bases and J lost 1 base, and the count of bases not matched to a germline gene is 3. From its cysteine to its phenylalanine, the CDR3 spans 15 amino acids. Only the CDR3 DNA stays, 45 bases, in frame from base 1. The chain is encoded by TRBV7-2 joined to TRBJ2-3, with 8 bases matching TRBD2. The source of this sequence is a human donor with classical Hodgkin lymphoma. Sequenced here: peripheral blood mononuclear cells (PBMCs), sampled before the fourth cycle of nivolumab. The CDR3 is CASSFTSGRTDTQYF. The bases read TGTGCCAGCAGCTTTACTAGCGGACGCACAGATACGCAGTATTTT.